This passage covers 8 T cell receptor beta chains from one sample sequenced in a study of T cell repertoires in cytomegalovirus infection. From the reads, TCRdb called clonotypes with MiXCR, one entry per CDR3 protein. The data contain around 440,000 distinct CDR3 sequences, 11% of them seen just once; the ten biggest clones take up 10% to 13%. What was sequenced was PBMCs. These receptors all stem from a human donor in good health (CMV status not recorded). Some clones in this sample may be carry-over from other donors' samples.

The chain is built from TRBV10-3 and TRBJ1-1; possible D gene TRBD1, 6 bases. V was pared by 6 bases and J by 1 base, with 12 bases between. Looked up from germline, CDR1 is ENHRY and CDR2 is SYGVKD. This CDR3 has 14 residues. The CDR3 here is CAIRTGRGNTEAFF. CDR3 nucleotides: TGTGCCATCAGAACAGGGAGAGGGAACACTGAAGCTTTCTTT.

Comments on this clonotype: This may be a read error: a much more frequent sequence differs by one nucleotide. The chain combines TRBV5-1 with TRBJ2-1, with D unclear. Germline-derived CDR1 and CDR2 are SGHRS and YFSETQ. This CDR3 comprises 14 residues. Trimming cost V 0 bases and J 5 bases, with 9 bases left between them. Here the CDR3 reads CASSLVAVDNEQFF. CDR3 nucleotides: TGCGCCAGCAGCTTGGTCGCGGTAGACAATGAGCAGTTCTTC. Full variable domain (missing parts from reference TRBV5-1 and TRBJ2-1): KAGVTQTPRYLIKTRGQQVTLSCSPISGHRSVSWYQQTPGQGLQFLFEYFSETQRNKGNFPGRFSGRQFSNSRSEMNVSTLELGDSALYLCASSLVAVDNEQFFGPGTRLTVL.

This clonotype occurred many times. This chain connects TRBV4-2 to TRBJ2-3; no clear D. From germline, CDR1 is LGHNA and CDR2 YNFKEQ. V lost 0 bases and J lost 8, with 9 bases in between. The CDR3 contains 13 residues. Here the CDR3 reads CASSQEQPGTQYF. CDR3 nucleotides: TGTGCCAGCAGCCAAGAACAGCCCGGTACGCAGTATTTT.

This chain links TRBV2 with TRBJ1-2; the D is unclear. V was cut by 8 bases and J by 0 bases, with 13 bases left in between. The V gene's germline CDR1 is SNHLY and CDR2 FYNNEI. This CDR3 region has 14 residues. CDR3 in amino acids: CASPLTTANYGYTF. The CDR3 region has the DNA TGTGCCAGCCCTCTAACGACGGCTAACTATGGCTACACCTTC.

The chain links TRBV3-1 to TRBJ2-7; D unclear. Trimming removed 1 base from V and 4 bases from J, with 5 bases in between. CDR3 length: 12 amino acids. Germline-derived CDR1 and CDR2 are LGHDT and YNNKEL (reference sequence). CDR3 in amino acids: CASSQAGYEQYF. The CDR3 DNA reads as TGTGCCAGCAGCCAAGCCGGGTACGAGCAGTACTTC.

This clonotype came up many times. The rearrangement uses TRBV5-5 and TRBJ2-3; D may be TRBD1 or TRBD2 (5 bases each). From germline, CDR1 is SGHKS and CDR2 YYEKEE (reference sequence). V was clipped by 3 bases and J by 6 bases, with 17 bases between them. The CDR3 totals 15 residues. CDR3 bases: TGTGCCAGCAGCTACCGGGACCCTGGGGAGGATACGCAGTATTTT. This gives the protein CASSYRDPGEDTQYF.

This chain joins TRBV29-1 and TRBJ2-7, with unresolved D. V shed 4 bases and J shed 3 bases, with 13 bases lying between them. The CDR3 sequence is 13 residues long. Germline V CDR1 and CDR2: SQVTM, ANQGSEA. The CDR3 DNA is TGCAGCGTTGTCCTCCAGCACCTCTACGAGCAGTACTTC. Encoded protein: CSVVLQHLYEQYF.

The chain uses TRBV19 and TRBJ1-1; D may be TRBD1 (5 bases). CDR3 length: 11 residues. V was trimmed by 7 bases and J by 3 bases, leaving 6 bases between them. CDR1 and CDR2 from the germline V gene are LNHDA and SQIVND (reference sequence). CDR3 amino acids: CASIGDTEAFF. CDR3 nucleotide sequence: TGTGCCAGTATAGGGGACACTGAAGCTTTCTTT.